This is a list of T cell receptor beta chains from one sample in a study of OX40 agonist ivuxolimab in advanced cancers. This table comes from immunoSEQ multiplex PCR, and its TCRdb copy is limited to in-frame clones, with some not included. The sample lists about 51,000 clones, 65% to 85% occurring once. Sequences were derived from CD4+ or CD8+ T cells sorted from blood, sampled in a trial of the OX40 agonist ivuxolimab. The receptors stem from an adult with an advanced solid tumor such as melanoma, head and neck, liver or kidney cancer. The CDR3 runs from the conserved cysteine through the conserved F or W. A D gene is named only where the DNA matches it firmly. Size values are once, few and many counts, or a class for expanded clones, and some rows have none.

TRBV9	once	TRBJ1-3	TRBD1	TGTGCCAGCAGCGTAGGACAGGACAGGCGAAACACCATATATTTT	CASSVGQDRRNTIYF
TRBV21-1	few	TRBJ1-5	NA	TGTGCCAGCAGCCCCCCCGGGACGGGGAGCAATCAGCCCCAGCATTTT	CASSPPGTGSNQPQHF
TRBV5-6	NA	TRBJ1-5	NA	TGTGCCAGCAGCTTTCGAGGGGTTAGCAATCAGCCCCAGCATTTT	CASSFRGVSNQPQHF
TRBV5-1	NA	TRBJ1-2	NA	TGCGCCAGCAGCCCGGGTGGGGCAGAGGGTGGCTACACCTTC	CASSPGGAEGGYTF
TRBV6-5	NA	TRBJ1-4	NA	TGTGCCAGCAGTCCGCGGCCTGGTGAAAAACTGTTTTTT	CASSPRPGEKLFF
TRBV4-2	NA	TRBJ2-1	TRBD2	TGTGCCAGCAGCCAAGATCGACCTAGCGGCGACAATGAGCAGTTCTTC	CASSQDRPSGDNEQFF
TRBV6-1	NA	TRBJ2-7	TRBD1	TGTGCCAGCAGTTGGGACAGCTCCTACGAGCAGTACTTC	CASSWDSSYEQYF
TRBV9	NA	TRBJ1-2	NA	TGTGCCAGCAGCGCCTTCGACAGGCCGTCTAACTATGGCTACACCTTC	CASSAFDRPSNYGYTF
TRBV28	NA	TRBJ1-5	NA	TGTGCCAGCAGTTTATGGGGTAAGGGGGGCGATCAGCCCCAGCATTTT	CASSLWGKGGDQPQHF
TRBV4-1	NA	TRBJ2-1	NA	TGCGCCAGCAGCCACTTCTCGGGTGAGCAGTTCTTC	CASSHFSGEQFF
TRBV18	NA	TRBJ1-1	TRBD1	TGTGCCAGCTCACCACCGGGACAGGGGGCTAGAAACACTGAAGCTTTCTTT	CASSPPGQGARNTEAFF
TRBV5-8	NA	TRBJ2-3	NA	TGTGCCAGCAGCTCCGGGACATATAGCACAGATACGCAGTATTTT	CASSSGTYSTDTQYF
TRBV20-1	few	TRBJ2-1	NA	TGCAGTGCTAGAGATCTTTACGAGCAGTTCTTC	CSARDLYEQFF
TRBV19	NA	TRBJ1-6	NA	TGTGCCAGTAGGGTACAGGACTCCTATAATTCACCCCTCCACTTT	CASRVQDSYNSPLHF
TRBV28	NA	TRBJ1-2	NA	TGTGCCAGCACAGGGAAATTTGAGGGCTACACCTTC	CASTGKFEGYTF
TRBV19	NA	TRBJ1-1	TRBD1	TGTGCCAGTTTCTACAGGGGGCCAGACAACACTGAAGCTTTCTTT	CASFYRGPDNTEAFF
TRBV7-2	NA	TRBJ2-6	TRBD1	TGTGCCAGCAGCATATGGGACAGGGTAACCTCTGGGGCCAACGTCCTGACTTTC	CASSIWDRVTSGANVLTF
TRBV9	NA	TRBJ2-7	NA	TGTGCCAGCAGCGTATCGGGAGTAGGCGAGCAGTACTTC	CASSVSGVGEQYF
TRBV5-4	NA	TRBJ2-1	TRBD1	TGTGCCAGCAGCGAGCGACAGGGGTCCTACAATGAGCAGTTCTTC	CASSERQGSYNEQFF
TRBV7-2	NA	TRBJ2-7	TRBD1	TGTGCCAGCAGCCATCGGACAGGTTCGAACGAGCAGTACTTC	CASSHRTGSNEQYF
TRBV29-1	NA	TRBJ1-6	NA	TGCAGCGTTAGGGCCGGAGGGGGGAAAAATTCACCCCTCCACTTT	CSVRAGGGKNSPLHF
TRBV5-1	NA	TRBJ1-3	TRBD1	TGCGCCAGCACCTGGGGACCACAGGGGGCTGGAAACACCATATATTTT	CASTWGPQGAGNTIYF
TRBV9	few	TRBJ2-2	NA	TGTGCCAGCAGCGTCGGCACCGGGGAGCTGTTTTTT	CASSVGTGELFF
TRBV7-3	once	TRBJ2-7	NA	TGTGCCAGCAGCGACACCGGGACCGTACCCTACGAGCAGTACTTC	CASSDTGTVPYEQYF
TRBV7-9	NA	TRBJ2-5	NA	TGTGCCAGCAGCTTAGGGTGGGAGAGAGGGGGGCTGGAAGAGACCCAGTACTTC	CASSLGWERGGLEETQYF
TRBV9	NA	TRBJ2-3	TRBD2	TGTGCCAGCAGCGTAGATGGTCGGGACTATGGTACGCAGTATTTT	CASSVDGRDYGTQYF
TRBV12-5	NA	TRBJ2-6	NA	TGTGCTAGTGGTTTGGTACAATTAGGGGTAGGGGCCAACGTCCTGACTTTC	CASGLVQLGVGANVLTF